Given below is one TCR beta chain in context. This CDR3 is 15 amino acids long. Trimming took 2 bases from V and 3 from J, leaving 14 bases between them. Per germline, CDR1 SGHRS and CDR2 YFSETQ. Generated by immunoSEQ multiplex PCR, the TCRdb table keeps only in-frame clones and is missing some. The table includes over 90,000 clones, 85% to 90% detected once. The data were obtained in a study of blood T cell repertoires in COVID-19. Whole-study context: Acute and convalescent COVID-19 samples came from the United States, Italy and Spain.

This chain connects TRBV5-1 to TRBJ1-2, with D maybe TRBD1 (6 bases). This clonotype was obtained from a man aged 45 to 65 with active or convalescent COVID-19. Specimen: peripheral blood. CDR3 region: CASSFFAGADYGYTF. The CDR3, as DNA: TGCGCCAGCAGCTTTTTCGCAGGGGCCGACTATGGCTACACCTTC.